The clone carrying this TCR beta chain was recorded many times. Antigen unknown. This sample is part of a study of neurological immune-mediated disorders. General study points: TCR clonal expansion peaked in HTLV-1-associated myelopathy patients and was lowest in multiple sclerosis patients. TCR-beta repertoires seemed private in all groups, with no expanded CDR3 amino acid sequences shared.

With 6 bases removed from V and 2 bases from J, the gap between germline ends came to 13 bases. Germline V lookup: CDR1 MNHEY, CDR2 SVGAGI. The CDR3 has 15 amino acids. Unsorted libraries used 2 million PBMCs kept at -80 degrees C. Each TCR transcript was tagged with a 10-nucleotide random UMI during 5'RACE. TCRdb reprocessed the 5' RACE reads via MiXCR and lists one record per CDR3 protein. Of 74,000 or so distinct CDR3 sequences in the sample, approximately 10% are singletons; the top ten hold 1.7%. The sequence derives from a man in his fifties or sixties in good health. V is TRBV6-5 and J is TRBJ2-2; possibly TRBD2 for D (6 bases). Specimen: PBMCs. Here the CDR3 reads CASRRLDINTGELFF. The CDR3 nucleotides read TGTGCCAGCAGAAGACTAGACATCAACACCGGGGAGCTGTTTTTT.